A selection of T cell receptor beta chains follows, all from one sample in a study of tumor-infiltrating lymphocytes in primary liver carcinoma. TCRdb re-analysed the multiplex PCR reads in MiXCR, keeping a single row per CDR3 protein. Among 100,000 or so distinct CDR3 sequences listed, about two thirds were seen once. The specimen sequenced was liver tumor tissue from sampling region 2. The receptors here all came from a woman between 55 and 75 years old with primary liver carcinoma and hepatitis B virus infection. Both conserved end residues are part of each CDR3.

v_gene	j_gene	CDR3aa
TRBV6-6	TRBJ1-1	CASSYIGGDTEAFF
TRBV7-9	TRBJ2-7	CVSSQGESYEQYF
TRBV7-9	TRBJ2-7	CASSPDRRRSDEQCF
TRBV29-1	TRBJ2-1	CCVANRTRVGHEQFF
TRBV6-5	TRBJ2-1	CASFRDRSYNEQFF
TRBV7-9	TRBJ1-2	CASSSRTGWYDYTF
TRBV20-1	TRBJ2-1	CSAPTSGGGNEQFF
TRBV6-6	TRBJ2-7	CDSRRRDGAYEQYF
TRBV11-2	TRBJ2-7	CASNPAGGLSYEQYF
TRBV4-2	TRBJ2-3	CASSQELAGPTDTQCF
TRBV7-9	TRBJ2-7	CASSLVGSGALYEQYF
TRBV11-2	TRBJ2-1	CASSSQTSGSRGNEQFF
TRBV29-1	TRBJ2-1	CSVAGTSGKYEQLF
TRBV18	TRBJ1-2	CANSPSSRLGGNYGYTF
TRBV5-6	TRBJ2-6	CASRRQGRGRLSSGANVLTF
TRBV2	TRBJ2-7	CASSGEGVYKQYF
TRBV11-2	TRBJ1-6	CASSIDPGANSPLHF
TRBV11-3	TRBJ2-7	CACSLDHGHTSEQYF
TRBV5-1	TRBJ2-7	CASSATGGFGYEQYF
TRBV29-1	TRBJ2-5	CIAEPTAGETQYF
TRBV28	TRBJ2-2	CTISSTGTSGNTGELFF
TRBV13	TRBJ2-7	CASSLSESSYKQYF
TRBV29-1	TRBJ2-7	CSIRDGSYEHYF
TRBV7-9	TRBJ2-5	CASILSGSGETQYF
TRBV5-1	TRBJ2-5	CASSLSISGSGGETQYF
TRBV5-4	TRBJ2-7	CASGPRGGGRAYEQYF
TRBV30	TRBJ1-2	CAWSVFSGYGYTF
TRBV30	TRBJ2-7	CAWSEDGTTFYVQYF
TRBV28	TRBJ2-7	CASSSGRGVYEQYF
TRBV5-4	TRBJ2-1	CASSPGLAGNNEQSF
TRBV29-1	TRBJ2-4	CSVVQGMSKNIQYF
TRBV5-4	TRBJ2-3	CASSLVRSGRPTDTQYF
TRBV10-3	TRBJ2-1	CVITGGLADHSYNEQFF
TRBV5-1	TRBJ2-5	CASSLVGTSAQETQYF
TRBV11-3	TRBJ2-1	CASCSQVPLNIEQFF
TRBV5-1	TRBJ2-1	CDNSFSGSRDEQFF
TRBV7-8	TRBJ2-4	CASSLALSLGAKNIKYF
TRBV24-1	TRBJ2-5	CATSDLQGAKETQYF
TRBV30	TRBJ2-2	CAREVTSGGTGELFF
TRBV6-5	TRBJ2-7	CASSYSSWVPYEQYF
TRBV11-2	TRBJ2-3	CASGPQVLDTDTQYF
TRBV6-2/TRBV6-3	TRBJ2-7	CASSSVEAGRANYKQYF
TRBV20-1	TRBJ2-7	CSAREGQSYEQYF
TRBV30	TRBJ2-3	CAWSVRRIADTQYF
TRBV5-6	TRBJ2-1	CASSLEIGLLWNEQVF
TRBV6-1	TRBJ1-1	CASRTETGPTGAFF
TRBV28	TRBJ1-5	CTNSLGGRGQPQHF
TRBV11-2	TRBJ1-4	CARSLAGRVWEKLFF
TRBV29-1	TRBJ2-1	CSVESRGGNEQFF
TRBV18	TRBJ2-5	CASSPKETQYF
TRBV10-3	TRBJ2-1	CAISTTGSYNEHFF
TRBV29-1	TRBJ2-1	CSVRQPGWREAGNGQFF
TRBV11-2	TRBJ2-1	CASSSRTSWGGGEQFF
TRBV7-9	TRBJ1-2	CAAGWGYTF
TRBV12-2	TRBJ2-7	CASRLAPSGSGEQYF
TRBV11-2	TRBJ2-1	CASSLTHGEGYRGEQFF
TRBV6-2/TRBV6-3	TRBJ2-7	CASSPGTGGDEQYF
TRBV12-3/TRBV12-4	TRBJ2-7	CASNSSGNRGHYF
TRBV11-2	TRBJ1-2	CASSLIGQGYGYTF